This TCR beta chain was found in a study of cytomegalovirus exposure and HLA in healthy donors. Findings and limits, study-wide: Earlier analysis looked at TCR beta V segments, and most were productive about 87% or about 30% of the time.

This CDR3 comprises 14 residues. Germline values: CDR1 MGHRA, CDR2 YSYEKL. Trimming left V 7 bases short and J 7 bases short, with 16 bases between. Use of 60 Vbeta and 13 Jbeta primers characterized the PCR. The assay was immunoSEQ multiplex PCR, and TCRdb's table has in-frame clones only and misses some. This table holds 98,000 or so clones, over 60% found once. In regard to this clone: Its antigen is still unknown.

V usage is TRBV4-1 and J usage is TRBJ1-4; the D gene is possibly TRBD1 (6 bases). Sequencing was done on a sample of PBMCs. This sequence originates from a man aged 60-69 years in good health and CMV-seropositive. CDR3 sequence (DNA): TGCGCCAGCATGATGGGGACAATCCCTGAAAAACTGTTTTTT. Translation gives CASMMGTIPEKLFF.